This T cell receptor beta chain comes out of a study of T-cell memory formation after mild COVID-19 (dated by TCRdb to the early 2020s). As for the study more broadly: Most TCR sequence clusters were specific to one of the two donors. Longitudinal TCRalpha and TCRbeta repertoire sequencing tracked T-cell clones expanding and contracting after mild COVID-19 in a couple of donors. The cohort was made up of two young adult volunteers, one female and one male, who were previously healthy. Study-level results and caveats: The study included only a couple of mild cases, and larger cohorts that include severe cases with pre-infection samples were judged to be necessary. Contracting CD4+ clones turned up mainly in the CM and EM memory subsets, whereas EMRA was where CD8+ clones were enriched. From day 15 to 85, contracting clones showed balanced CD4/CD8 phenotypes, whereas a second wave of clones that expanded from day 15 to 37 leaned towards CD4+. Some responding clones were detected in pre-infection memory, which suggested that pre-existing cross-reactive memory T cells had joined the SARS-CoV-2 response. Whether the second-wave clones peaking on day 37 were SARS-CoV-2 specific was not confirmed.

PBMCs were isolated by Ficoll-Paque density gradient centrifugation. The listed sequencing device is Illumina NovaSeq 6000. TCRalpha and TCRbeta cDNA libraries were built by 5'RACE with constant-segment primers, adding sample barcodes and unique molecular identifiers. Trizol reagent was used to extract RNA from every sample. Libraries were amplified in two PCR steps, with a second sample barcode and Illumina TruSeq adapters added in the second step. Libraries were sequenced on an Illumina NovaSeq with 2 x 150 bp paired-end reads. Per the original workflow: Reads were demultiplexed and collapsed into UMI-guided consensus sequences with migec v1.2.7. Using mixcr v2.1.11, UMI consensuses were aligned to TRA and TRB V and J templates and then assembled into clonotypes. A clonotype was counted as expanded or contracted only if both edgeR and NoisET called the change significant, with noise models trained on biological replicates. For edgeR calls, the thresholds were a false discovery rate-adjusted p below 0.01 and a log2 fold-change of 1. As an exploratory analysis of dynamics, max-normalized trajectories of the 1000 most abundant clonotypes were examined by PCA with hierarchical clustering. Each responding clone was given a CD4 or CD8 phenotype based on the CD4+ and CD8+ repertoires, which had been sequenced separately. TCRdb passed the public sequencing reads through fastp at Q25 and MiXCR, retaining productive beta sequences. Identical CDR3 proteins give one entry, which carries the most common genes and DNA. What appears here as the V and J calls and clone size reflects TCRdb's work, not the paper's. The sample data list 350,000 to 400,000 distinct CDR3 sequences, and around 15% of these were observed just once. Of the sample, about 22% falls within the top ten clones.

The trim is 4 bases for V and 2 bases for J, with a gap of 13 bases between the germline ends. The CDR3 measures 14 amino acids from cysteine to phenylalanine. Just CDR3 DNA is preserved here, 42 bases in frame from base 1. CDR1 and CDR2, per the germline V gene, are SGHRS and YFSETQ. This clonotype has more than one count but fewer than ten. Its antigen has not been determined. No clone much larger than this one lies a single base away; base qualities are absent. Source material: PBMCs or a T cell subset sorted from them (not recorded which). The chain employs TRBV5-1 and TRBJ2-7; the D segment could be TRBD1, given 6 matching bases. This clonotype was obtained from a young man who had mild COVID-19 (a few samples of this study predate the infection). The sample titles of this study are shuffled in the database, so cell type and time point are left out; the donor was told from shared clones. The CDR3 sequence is CASSRRTEPYEQYF. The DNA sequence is TGCGCCAGCAGCCGTAGGACAGAGCCCTACGAGCAGTACTTC.